Detailed here is one T cell receptor beta chain. Profiled with immunoSEQ multiplex PCR; TCRdb holds only in-frame clones, not every one. The table has over 200,000 clones, roughly 87% seen once. This sample is part of a study of control samples from healthy donors and cancer patients. V lost 3 bases and J lost 3, with 6 bases in between. Germline V gene data show CDR1 as KGHSH and CDR2 as LQKENI. CDR3 length: 13 residues. The sequence came from a woman aged 55-69 years with lung cancer. The sample comprised PBMCs. The chain couples TRBV18 to TRBJ1-3; D gene unclear. The CDR3 DNA sequence: TGTGCCAGCTCACCGACGGTTGGAAACACCATATATTTT. It is translated as CASSPTVGNTIYF.